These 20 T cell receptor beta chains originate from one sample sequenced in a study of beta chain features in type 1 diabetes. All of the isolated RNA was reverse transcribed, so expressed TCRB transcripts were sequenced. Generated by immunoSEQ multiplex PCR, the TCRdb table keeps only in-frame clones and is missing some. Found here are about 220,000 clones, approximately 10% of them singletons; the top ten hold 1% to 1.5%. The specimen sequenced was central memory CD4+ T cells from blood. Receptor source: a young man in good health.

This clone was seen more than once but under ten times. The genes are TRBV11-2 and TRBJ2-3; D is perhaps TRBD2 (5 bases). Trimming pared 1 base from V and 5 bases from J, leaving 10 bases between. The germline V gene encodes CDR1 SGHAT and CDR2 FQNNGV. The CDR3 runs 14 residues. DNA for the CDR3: TGTGCCAGCAGCTTAGTCTGGGCGGGAGATACGCAGTATTTT. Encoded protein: CASSLVWAGDTQYF.

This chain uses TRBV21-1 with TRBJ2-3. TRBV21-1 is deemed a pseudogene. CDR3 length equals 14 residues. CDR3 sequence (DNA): TGTGCCAGCCAACCAACCAAGGTGCCAGATACGCAGTATTTT. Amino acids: CASQPTKVPDTQYF.

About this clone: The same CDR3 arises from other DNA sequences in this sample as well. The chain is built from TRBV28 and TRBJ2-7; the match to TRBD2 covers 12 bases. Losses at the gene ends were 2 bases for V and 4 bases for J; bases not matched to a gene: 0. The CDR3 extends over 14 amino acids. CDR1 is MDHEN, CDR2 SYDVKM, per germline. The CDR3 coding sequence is TGTGCCAGCAGTTTACTAGCGGGAGGGTACGAGCAGTACTTC. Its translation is CASSLLAGGYEQYF.

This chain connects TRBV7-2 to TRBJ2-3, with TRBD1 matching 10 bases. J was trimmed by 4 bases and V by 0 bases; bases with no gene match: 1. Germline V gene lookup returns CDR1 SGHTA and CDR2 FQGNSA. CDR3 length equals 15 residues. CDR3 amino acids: CASSLAGQGSDTQYF. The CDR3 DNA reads TGTGCCAGCAGCTTAGCGGGACAGGGGTCAGATACGCAGTATTTT.

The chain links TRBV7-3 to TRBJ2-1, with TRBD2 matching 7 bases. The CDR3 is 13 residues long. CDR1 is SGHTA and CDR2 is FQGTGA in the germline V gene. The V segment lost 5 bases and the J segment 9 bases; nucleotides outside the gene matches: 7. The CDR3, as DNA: TGTGCCAGCAGCGAGCGGGGAATAAGTGAGCAGTTCTTC. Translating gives CASSERGISEQFF.

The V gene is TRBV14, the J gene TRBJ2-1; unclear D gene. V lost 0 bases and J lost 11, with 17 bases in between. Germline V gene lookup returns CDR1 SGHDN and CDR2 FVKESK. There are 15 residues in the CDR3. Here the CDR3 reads CASSQDRALELKQFF. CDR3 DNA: TGTGCCAGCAGCCAAGATAGGGCTTTGGAATTGAAGCAGTTCTTC.

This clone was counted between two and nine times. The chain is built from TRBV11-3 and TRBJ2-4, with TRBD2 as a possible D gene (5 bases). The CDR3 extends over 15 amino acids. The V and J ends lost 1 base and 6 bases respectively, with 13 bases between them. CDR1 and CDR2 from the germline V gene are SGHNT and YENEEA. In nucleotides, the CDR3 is TGTGCCAGCAGCTTAGGTGGCTCAGGAGGAAACATTCAGTACTTC. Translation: CASSLGGSGGNIQYF.

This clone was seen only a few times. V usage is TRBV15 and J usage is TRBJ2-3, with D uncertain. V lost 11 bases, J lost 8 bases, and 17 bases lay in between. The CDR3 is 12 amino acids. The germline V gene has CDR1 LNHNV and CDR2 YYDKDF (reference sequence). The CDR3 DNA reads TGTGCCCCCTTTCTTGTCGCCGTTACGCAGTATTTT. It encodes CAPFLVAVTQYF.

The CDR3 sequence is CASSLGTGYSGANVLTF. The CDR3 coding sequence is TGTGCCAGCAGCTTAGGGACAGGGTACTCTGGGGCCAACGTCCTGACTTTC. The chain joins TRBV7-2 to TRBJ2-6; 8 bases match TRBD1. The germline V gene encodes CDR1 SGHTA and CDR2 FQGNSA. This CDR3 has 17 residues. The trim removed 1 base at V and 0 bases at J, leaving 2 bases unmatched.

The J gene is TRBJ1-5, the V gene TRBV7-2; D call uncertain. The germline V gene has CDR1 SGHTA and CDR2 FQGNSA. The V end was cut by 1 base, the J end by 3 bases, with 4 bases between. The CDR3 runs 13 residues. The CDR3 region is CASSLGPNQPQHF. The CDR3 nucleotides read TGTGCCAGCAGCTTAGGGCCCAATCAGCCCCAGCATTTT.

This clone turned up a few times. CDR3 sequence: CAWSPGLAGGPGETQYF. The CDR3 DNA is TGTGCCTGGAGTCCAGGGCTAGCGGGAGGGCCAGGAGAGACCCAGTACTTC. The chain links TRBV30 to TRBJ2-5, with TRBD2 identical over 12 bases. V was pared by 2 bases and J by 4 bases, with 11 bases of the junction left unmatched. The V gene's germline CDR1 is GTSNPN and CDR2 SVGIG (reference sequence). This CDR3 comprises 17 residues.

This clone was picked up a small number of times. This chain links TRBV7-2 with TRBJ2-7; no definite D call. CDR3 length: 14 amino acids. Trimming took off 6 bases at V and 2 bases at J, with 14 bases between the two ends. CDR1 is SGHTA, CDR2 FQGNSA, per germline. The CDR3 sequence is CASSRSSATYEQYF. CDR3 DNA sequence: TGTGCCAGCAGTCGCTCCTCGGCTACCTACGAGCAGTACTTC.

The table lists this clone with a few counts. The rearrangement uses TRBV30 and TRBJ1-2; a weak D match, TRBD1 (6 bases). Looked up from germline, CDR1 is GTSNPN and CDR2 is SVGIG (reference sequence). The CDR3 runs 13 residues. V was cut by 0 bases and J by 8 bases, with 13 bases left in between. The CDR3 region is CAWSVQGLRGYTF. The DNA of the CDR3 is TGTGCCTGGAGTGTACAGGGACTAAGGGGCTACACCTTC.

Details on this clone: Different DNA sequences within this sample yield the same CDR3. CDR3 DNA sequence: TGCAGTGCTGACGATTACGAGCAGTACTTC. This translates into CSADDYEQYF. V usage is TRBV20-1 and J usage is TRBJ2-7; D gene ambiguous. Germline CDR1 DFQATT, CDR2 SNEGSKA (reference sequence). The CDR3 is 10 amino acids. Trimming removed 5 bases from V and 4 bases from J, with 6 bases in between.

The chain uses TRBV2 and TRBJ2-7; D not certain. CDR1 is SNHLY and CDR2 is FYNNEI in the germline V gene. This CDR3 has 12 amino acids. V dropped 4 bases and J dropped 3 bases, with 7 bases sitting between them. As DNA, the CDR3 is TGTGCCAGCAGTGTAAGCGACTACGAGCAGTACTTC. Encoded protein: CASSVSDYEQYF. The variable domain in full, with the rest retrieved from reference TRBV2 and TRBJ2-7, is EPEVTQTPSHQVTQMGQEVILRCVPISNHLYFYWYRQILGQKVEFLVSFYNNEISEKSEIFDDQFSVERPDGSNFTLKIRSTKLEDSAMYFCASSVSDYEQYFGPGTRLTVT.

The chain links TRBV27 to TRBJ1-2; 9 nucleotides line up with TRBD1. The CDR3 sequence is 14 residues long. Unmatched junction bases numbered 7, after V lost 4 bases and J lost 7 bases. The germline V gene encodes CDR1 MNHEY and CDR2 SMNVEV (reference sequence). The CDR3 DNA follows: TGTGCCAGCAGTTCTACAGGGGGCCATAGTGGCTACACCTTC. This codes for CASSSTGGHSGYTF.

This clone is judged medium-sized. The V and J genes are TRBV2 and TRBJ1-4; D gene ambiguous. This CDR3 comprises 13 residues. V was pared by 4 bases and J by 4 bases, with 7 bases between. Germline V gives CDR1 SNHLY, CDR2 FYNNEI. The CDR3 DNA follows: TGTGCCAGCAGTGCGGACTTTAATGAAAAACTGTTTTTT. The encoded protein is CASSADFNEKLFF.

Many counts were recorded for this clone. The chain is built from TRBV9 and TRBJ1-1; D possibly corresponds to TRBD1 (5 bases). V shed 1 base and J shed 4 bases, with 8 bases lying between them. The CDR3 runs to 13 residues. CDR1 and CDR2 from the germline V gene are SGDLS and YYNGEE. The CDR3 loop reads CASSVFGGTEAFF. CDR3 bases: TGTGCCAGCAGCGTATTCGGGGGCACTGAAGCTTTCTTT.

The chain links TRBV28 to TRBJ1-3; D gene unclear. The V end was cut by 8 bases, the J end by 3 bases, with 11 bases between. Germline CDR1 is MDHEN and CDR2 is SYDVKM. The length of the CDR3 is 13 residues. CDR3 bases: TGTGCCAGCGTAGGAACTCTTGGAAACACCATATATTTT. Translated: CASVGTLGNTIYF.

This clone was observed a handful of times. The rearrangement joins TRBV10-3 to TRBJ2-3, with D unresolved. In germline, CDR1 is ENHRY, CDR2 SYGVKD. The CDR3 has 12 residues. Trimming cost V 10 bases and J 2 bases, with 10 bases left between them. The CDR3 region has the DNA TGTGCCACCGAGGATTACACAGATACGCAGTATTTT. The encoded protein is CATEDYTDTQYF.